The text below deals with one T cell receptor (beta chain). Its matching antigen is unknown. Heparinised blood was drawn once per donor, averaging around 110 mL. Central memory, naive, regulatory and stem cell-like memory CD4+ cells were sorted by CD45RO/CCR7/CD25/CD127/CD95/CD27. The data originate from a study of beta chain features in type 1 diabetes. Study in general: Sorted cells examined across all samples numbered approximately 100 million.

The study reverse transcribed the entire isolated RNA, so it sequenced expressed TCRB transcripts. Libraries were prepared by immunoSEQ multiplex PCR; TCRdb keeps only in-frame clonotypes and omits some of them. The sample records under 400,000 clones, around 12% being singletons. Study-wide findings and caveats: Naive, central memory and Treg TCRB repertoires appeared more alike in patients than in healthy donors. All four CD4+ subsets of Type 1 diabetes patients contained TCRB CDR3s that were moderately but significantly shorter.

The CDR3 has 13 residues. Germline-derived CDR1 and CDR2 are MDHEN and SYDVKM. Trimming took 7 bases from V and 9 from J, leaving 16 bases between them. Source material: naive CD4+ T cells from blood. V gene TRBV28 combines with J gene TRBJ2-4; D is perhaps TRBD1 (5 bases). The receptor was derived from a woman between 18 and 29 years old with type 1 diabetes. CDR3 DNA sequence: TGTGCCAGCACCCAGACAGTATGGGGCATTCAGTACTTC. This gives the protein CASTQTVWGIQYF.